A selection of T cell receptor beta chains follows, all from one sample in a study of cytomegalovirus exposure and HLA in healthy donors. The repertoire was sequenced with immunoSEQ multiplex PCR; TCRdb's copy has only in-frame clones and lacks some. Of around 170,000 clones detected, 75% to 90% appear once; the ten largest clones hold around 0.75%. The specimen was PBMCs. All receptors come from a woman in her late teens or twenties in good health and CMV-seronegative. The CDR3 runs from the conserved cysteine through the conserved F or W. The D gene is left open where the match is weak. Clone size is not always given. Where it is, it says once, few, many or a class for expanded clones.

size: once; J: TRBJ2-5; D: TRBD2; V: TRBV6-5; DNA: TGTGCCAGCACCTCCACTAGCGGTCCTGGTGGGGCCCAGTACTTC; CDR3: CASTSTSGPGGAQYF
size: few; J: TRBJ1-5; D: .; V: TRBV27; DNA: TGTGCCAGCAGTTTTATCAATCAGCCCCAGCATTTT; CDR3: CASSFINQPQHF
size: .; J: TRBJ2-7; D: .; V: TRBV19; DNA: TGTGCCAGTAGTATCTTGGGGCGGAGCTCCTACGAGCAGTACTTC; CDR3: CASSILGRSSYEQYF
size: .; J: TRBJ2-3; D: TRBD2; V: TRBV27; DNA: TGTGCCAGCAGTTTACCCGGGACTATACAGTATTTT; CDR3: CASSLPGTIQYF
size: .; J: TRBJ1-4; D: TRBD1; V: TRBV6-1; DNA: TGTGCCAGCGAACCGGGACAGGGTCCTGAAAAACTGTTTTTT; CDR3: CASEPGQGPEKLFF
size: .; J: TRBJ1-6; D: TRBD1; V: TRBV18; DNA: TGTGCCAGCTCACCAAGGGACAGGGGAGATAATTCACCCCTCCACTTT; CDR3: CASSPRDRGDNSPLHF
size: .; J: TRBJ2-7; D: .; V: TRBV19; DNA: TGTGCCAGTAGTATAAACTATCTCTACGAGCAGTACTTC; CDR3: CASSINYLYEQYF
size: .; J: TRBJ2-2; D: .; V: TRBV5-1; DNA: TGCGCCAGCAGCTTGATCCCGGGTGCCGGGGAGCTGTTTTTT; CDR3: CASSLIPGAGELFF
size: .; J: TRBJ2-3; D: TRBD1; V: TRBV7-9; DNA: TGTGCCAGCAGCTTCGGGACAGTCACAGATACGCAGTATTTT; CDR3: CASSFGTVTDTQYF
size: .; J: TRBJ1-5; D: .; V: TRBV2; DNA: TGTGCCAGCAGTGAAATGGGGCCCGGTTTTGGTAGCAATCAGCCCCAGCATTTT; CDR3: CASSEMGPGFGSNQPQHF
size: few; J: TRBJ1-5; D: TRBD1; V: TRBV5-6; DNA: TGTGCCAGCAGCGTAGGACAGGGGGTTCAGCCCCAGCATTTT; CDR3: CASSVGQGVQPQHF
size: .; J: TRBJ1-1; D: .; V: TRBV19; DNA: TGTGCCAGTAGTATGGGGGGAGTATTAGCTGAAGCTTTCTTT; CDR3: CASSMGGVLAEAFF